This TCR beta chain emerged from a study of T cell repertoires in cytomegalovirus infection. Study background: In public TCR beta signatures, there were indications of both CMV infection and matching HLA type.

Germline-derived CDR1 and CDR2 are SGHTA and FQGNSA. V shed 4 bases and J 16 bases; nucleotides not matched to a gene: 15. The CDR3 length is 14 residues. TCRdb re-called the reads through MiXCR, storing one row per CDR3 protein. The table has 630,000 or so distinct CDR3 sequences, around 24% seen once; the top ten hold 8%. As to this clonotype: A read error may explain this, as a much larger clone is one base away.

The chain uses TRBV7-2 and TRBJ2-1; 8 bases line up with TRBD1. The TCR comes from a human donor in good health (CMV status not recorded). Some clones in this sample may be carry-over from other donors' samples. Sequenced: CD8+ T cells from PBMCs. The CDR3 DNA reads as TGTACCAGCAGCTCCAAAAGGTCAAGGGACAGGCCATTCTTC. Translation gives CTSSSKRSRDRPFF.